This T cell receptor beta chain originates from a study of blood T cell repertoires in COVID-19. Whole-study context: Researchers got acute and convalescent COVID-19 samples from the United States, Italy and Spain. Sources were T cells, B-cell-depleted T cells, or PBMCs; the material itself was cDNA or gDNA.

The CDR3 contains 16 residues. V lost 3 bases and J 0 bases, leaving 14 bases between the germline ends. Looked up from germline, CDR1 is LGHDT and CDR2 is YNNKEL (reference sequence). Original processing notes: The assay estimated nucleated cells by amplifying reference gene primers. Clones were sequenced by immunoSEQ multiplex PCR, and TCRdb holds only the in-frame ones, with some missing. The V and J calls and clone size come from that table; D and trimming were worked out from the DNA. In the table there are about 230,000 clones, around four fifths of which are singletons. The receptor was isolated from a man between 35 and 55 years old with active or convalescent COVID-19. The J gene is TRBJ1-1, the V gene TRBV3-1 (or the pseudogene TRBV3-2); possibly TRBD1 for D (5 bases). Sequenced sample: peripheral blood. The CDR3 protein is CASSHRNGGLNTEAFF. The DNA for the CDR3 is TGTGCCAGCAGCCACCGCAACGGGGGGTTGAACACTGAAGCTTTCTTT.